The rows below give T cell receptor beta chains drawn from one sample of a study of persistence of HIV-infected CD4 T cells. Clones were read by immunoSEQ multiplex PCR, and TCRdb kept only the in-frame ones, dropping some. The sample comprises roughly 7,500 clones, less than 70% of which are singletons, and about 20% rests with the top ten. These receptors have no identified antigens. The sample in question was CD4+ T cells sorted from PBMCs after approximately 19-hour stimulation, obtained from a patient who received antiretroviral therapy. Receptor source: an adult man with HIV who was CMV-seropositive. CDR3s include the opening cysteine and the closing phenylalanine or tryptophan. The order of the fields is CDR3 protein, CDR3 DNA, clone size, V gene, J gene, D gene. A D gene is named only where the DNA matches it firmly. Clone size is shown for a subset of rows, as once, few, many or a class of expanded clone.

CDR3: CASSIDLGTGGAKGYTF; DNA: TGTGCCAGTAGTATAGATCTCGGGACAGGGGGCGCTAAGGGCTACACCTTC; size: .; V: TRBV19; J: TRBJ1-2; D: TRBD1
CDR3: CATSRVTGGDEKLFF; DNA: TGTGCCACCAGCAGAGTGACAGGGGGTGATGAAAAACTGTTTTTT; size: .; V: TRBV15; J: TRBJ1-4; D: TRBD1
CDR3: CASSIAPPPLGGGYTF; DNA: TGTGCCAGTAGTATAGCCCCCCCGCCGTTGGGCGGCGGCTACACCTTC; size: once; V: TRBV19; J: TRBJ1-2; D: .
CDR3: CAISGDRGSNYGYTF; DNA: TGTGCCATCAGTGGGGATCGGGGCTCTAACTATGGCTACACCTTC; size: .; V: TRBV10-3; J: TRBJ1-2; D: .
CDR3: CASFDYNSPLHF; DNA: TGTGCCAGCTTCGACTATAATTCACCCCTCCACTTT; size: large; V: TRBV2; J: TRBJ1-6; D: .
CDR3: CSVVVSGGANYEQYF; DNA: TGCAGCGTTGTTGTTAGCGGGGGCGCTAACTACGAGCAGTACTTC; size: .; V: TRBV29-1; J: TRBJ2-7; D: TRBD2
CDR3: CASGLARTDTQYF; DNA: TGTGCCAGCGGACTAGCGCGCACAGATACGCAGTATTTT; size: .; V: TRBV9; J: TRBJ2-3; D: TRBD2
CDR3: CASSTRIAGGFTDTQYF; DNA: TGTGCCAGCAGTACACGAATAGCGGGAGGCTTCACAGATACGCAGTATTTT; size: .; V: TRBV27; J: TRBJ2-3; D: TRBD2
CDR3: CAWGVALSTGALHNEQFF; DNA: TGTGCCTGGGGAGTGGCACTTTCAACGGGGGCGCTACACAATGAGCAGTTCTTC; size: .; V: TRBV30; J: TRBJ2-1; D: .
CDR3: CASRPTGGAYGYTF; DNA: TGTGCCAGTAGACCCACAGGGGGGGCCTATGGCTACACCTTC; size: few; V: TRBV19; J: TRBJ1-2; D: TRBD1
CDR3: CASSVSRGTEAFF; DNA: TGTGCCAGCAGCGTCTCTCGAGGGACGGAAGCTTTCTTT; size: once; V: TRBV7-2; J: TRBJ1-1; D: .
CDR3: CASSYRRSGKNYGYTF; DNA: TGTGCCAGCAGTTACCGGCGGTCAGGTAAGAACTATGGCTACACCTTC; size: medium-sized; V: TRBV6-5; J: TRBJ1-2; D: .
CDR3: CASSQGSHREYF; DNA: TGTGCCAGCAGCCAAGGGTCGCACAGGGAGTACTTC; size: large; V: TRBV3-1/TRBV3-2; J: TRBJ2-7; D: .
CDR3: CAWSVPDRGLLNYGYTF; DNA: TGTGCCTGGAGTGTACCCGACAGGGGACTTTTGAACTATGGCTACACCTTC; size: .; V: TRBV30; J: TRBJ1-2; D: TRBD1
CDR3: CASSEAQGARNPKYNEQFF; DNA: TGTGCCAGCAGTGAAGCGCAGGGGGCGCGAAACCCTAAATACAATGAGCAGTTCTTC; size: few; V: TRBV6-1; J: TRBJ2-1; D: TRBD1
CDR3: CASSGPLYIQYF; DNA: TGTGCCAGCTCCGGACCGTTGTACATTCAGTACTTC; size: .; V: TRBV18; J: TRBJ2-4; D: .
CDR3: CASSQDQTGAPGNTIYF; DNA: TGTGCCAGCAGCCAAGATCAGACAGGGGCGCCGGGAAACACCATATATTTT; size: .; V: TRBV3-1/TRBV3-2; J: TRBJ1-3; D: TRBD1
CDR3: CASGFLAQGKDTQYF; DNA: TGTGCCAGCGGTTTTCTGGCACAGGGTAAGGATACGCAGTATTTT; size: .; V: TRBV28; J: TRBJ2-3; D: .
CDR3: CASTQGLAGVYEQFF; DNA: TGTGCCAGCACCCAGGGGCTAGCGGGAGTATATGAGCAGTTCTTC; size: .; V: TRBV6-5; J: TRBJ2-1; D: TRBD2
CDR3: CASANEGQGNEQYF; DNA: TGTGCCAGCGCTAATGAGGGACAGGGGAACGAGCAGTACTTC; size: once; V: TRBV5-6; J: TRBJ2-7; D: TRBD1
CDR3: CAWARDRGTF; DNA: TGTGCCTGGGCCAGGGACCGCGGCACCTTC; size: .; V: TRBV30; J: TRBJ1-2; D: .
CDR3: CASSQDLVVTQFF; DNA: TGTGCCAGCAGCCAAGACCTTGTAGTTACGCAGTTCTTC; size: .; V: TRBV4-2; J: TRBJ2-1; D: .
CDR3: CASSYSNKGTDTQYF; DNA: TGTGCCAGCAGTTACTCGAACAAGGGGACAGATACGCAGTATTTT; size: .; V: TRBV6-5; J: TRBJ2-3; D: .
CDR3: CASSETGGSRQPQHF; DNA: TGTGCCAGCAGTGAAACAGGGGGATCCAGACAGCCCCAGCATTTT; size: few; V: TRBV2; J: TRBJ1-5; D: TRBD1
CDR3: CASSMGSGGALPKNIQYF; DNA: TGTGCCAGCAGCATGGGTTCAGGGGGAGCCCTCCCCAAAAACATTCAGTACTTC; size: few; V: TRBV3-1/TRBV3-2; J: TRBJ2-4; D: TRBD1
CDR3: CASETGASTDTQYF; DNA: TGCGCCAGCGAAACAGGGGCTAGCACAGATACGCAGTATTTT; size: .; V: TRBV5-1; J: TRBJ2-3; D: TRBD1
CDR3: CASSQEVRGEQFF; DNA: TGTGCCAGCAGCCAAGAGGTCCGCGGCGAGCAGTTCTTC; size: .; V: TRBV7-3; J: TRBJ2-1; D: .
CDR3: CAWGSTYEQYF; DNA: TGTGCCTGGGGCAGTACCTACGAGCAGTACTTC; size: .; V: TRBV30; J: TRBJ2-7; D: .
CDR3: CASSYSSRERAGELFF; DNA: TGTGCCAGCAGTTACTCCTCGAGGGAGAGGGCCGGGGAGCTGTTTTTT; size: few; V: TRBV6-6; J: TRBJ2-2; D: .
CDR3: CASSYDPGAKTQYF; DNA: TGTGCCAGCAGTTACGATCCGGGGGCCAAGACCCAGTACTTC; size: .; V: TRBV6-2/TRBV6-3; J: TRBJ2-5; D: .
CDR3: CSAAVKNEQYF; DNA: TGCAGTGCAGCGGTCAAGAACGAGCAGTACTTC; size: .; V: TRBV20-1; J: TRBJ2-7; D: .
CDR3: CASSELGTKYGYTF; DNA: TGTGCCAGCAGTGAGCTCGGGACAAAGTATGGCTACACCTTC; size: .; V: TRBV2; J: TRBJ1-2; D: .
CDR3: CASSLRDGTGDGYTF; DNA: TGTGCCAGCAGCTTAAGGGATGGGACAGGGGATGGCTACACCTTC; size: .; V: TRBV11-2; J: TRBJ1-2; D: TRBD1
CDR3: CASSQTQGTYGYTF; DNA: TGTGCCAGCAGCCAGACACAGGGTACCTATGGCTACACCTTC; size: once; V: TRBV14; J: TRBJ1-2; D: .
CDR3: CASSPRRTSSTDTQYF; DNA: TGTGCCAGCAGCCCGAGAAGGACCTCGAGCACAGATACGCAGTATTTT; size: .; V: TRBV9; J: TRBJ2-3; D: .
CDR3: CASSFGSGKETQYF; DNA: TGCGCCAGCAGCTTTGGGAGCGGGAAAGAGACCCAGTACTTC; size: few; V: TRBV5-1; J: TRBJ2-5; D: TRBD2
CDR3: CAIREGQGQLAFF; DNA: TGTGCCATCAGGGAAGGACAGGGTCAACTAGCTTTCTTT; size: few; V: TRBV10-3; J: TRBJ1-1; D: TRBD1
CDR3: CASSVLRAAEAFF; DNA: TGTGCCAGTAGCGTCTTGAGAGCCGCTGAAGCTTTCTTT; size: .; V: TRBV19; J: TRBJ1-1; D: .
CDR3: CAGQGAYGEKLFF; DNA: TGTGCCGGACAGGGGGCTTATGGTGAAAAACTGTTTTTT; size: .; V: TRBV30; J: TRBJ1-4; D: TRBD1
CDR3: CASRPTTGYNEQFF; DNA: TGTGCCAGCAGGCCGACGACAGGGTACAATGAGCAGTTCTTC; size: few; V: TRBV7-8; J: TRBJ2-1; D: TRBD1
CDR3: CASSSTVNTGELFF; DNA: TGTGCCAGCAGCTCTACAGTGAACACCGGGGAGCTGTTTTTT; size: few; V: TRBV4-2; J: TRBJ2-2; D: .
CDR3: CASNKQGRIQETQYF; DNA: TGTGCCAGTAATAAACAGGGGAGGATCCAAGAGACCCAGTACTTC; size: .; V: TRBV6-5; J: TRBJ2-5; D: .
CDR3: CASSGIRVYDSPLHF; DNA: TGTGCCAGCAGTGGGATCAGGGTTTATGATTCACCCCTCCACTTT; size: few; V: TRBV2; J: TRBJ1-6; D: .
CDR3: CASSLQGLGNTIYF; DNA: TGTGCCAGCAGCTTACAGGGGCTTGGAAACACCATATATTTT; size: .; V: TRBV7-2; J: TRBJ1-3; D: .
CDR3: CASSWPRGRDYNEQFF; DNA: TGTGCCAGCAGCTGGCCGAGGGGGAGAGACTACAATGAGCAGTTCTTC; size: .; V: TRBV13; J: TRBJ2-1; D: .
CDR3: CAWGKGVGWETQYF; DNA: TGTGCCTGGGGGAAGGGAGTCGGGTGGGAGACCCAGTACTTC; size: .; V: TRBV30; J: TRBJ2-5; D: .
CDR3: CASRSQRGSYEQYF; DNA: TGCGCCAGCAGATCCCAGCGGGGCTCCTACGAGCAGTACTTC; size: .; V: TRBV10-2; J: TRBJ2-7; D: TRBD2